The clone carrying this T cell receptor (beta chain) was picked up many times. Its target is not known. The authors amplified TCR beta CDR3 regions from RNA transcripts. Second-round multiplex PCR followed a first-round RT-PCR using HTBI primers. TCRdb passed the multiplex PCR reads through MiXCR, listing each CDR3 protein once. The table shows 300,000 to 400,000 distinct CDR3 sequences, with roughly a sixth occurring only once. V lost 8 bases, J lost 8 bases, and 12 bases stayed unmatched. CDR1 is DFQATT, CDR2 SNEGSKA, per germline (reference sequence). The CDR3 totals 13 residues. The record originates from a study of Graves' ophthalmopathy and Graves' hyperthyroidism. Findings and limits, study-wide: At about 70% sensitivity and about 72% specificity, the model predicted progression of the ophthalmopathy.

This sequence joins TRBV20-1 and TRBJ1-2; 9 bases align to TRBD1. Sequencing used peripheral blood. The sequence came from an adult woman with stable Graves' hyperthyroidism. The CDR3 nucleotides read TGCAGTCCACAAACAGGGGGCGCGGTCGGCTACACCTTC. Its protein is CSPQTGGAVGYTF.